Listed here is a single TCR beta chain. This sample stems from a study of cytomegalovirus exposure and HLA in healthy donors. PCR primers comprised 60 Vbeta and 13 Jbeta primers. Libraries were prepared by immunoSEQ multiplex PCR; TCRdb keeps only in-frame clonotypes and omits some of them. The sample contains over 120,000 clones, around 79% of which appear only once. CDR3 length equals 12 residues. V was clipped by 11 bases and J by 2 bases; unmatched bases: 5. The germline gives CDR1 SEHNR, CDR2 FQNEAQ (reference sequence). The TCR was taken from a male donor in good health and CMV-seronegative. The chain joins TRBV7-9 to TRBJ1-1, with TRBD1 identical over 7 bases. Sequenced material: PBMCs. This CDR3 reads CAANRGNTEAFF. The DNA for the CDR3 is TGTGCCGCCAACAGGGGTAACACTGAAGCTTTCTTT.